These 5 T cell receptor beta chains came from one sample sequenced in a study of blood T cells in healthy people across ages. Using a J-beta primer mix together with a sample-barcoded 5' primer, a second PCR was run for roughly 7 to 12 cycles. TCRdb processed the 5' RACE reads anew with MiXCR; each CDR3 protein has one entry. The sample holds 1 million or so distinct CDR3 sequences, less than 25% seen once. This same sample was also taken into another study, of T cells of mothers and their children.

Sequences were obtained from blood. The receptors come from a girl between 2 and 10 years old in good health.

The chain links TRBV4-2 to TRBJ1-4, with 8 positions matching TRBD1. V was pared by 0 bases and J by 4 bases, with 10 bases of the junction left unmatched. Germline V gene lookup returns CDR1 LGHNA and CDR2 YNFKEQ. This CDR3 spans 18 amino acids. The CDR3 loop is CASSQDGAGGADNEKLFF. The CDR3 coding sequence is TGTGCCAGCAGCCAAGATGGGGCAGGGGGCGCCGATAATGAAAAACTGTTTTTT.

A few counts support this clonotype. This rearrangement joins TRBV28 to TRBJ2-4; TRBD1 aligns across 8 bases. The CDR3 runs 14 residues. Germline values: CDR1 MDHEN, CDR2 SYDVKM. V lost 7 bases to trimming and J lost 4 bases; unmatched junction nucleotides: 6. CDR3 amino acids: CASISRGPKNIQYF. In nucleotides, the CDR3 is TGTGCCAGCATCTCCAGGGGGCCAAAAAACATTCAGTACTTC. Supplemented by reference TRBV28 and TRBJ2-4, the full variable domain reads DVKVTQSSRYLVKRTGEKVFLECVQDMDHENMFWYRQDPGLGLRLIYFSYDVKMKEKGDIPEGYSVSREKKERFSLILESASTNQTSMYLCASISRGPKNIQYFGAGTRLSVL.

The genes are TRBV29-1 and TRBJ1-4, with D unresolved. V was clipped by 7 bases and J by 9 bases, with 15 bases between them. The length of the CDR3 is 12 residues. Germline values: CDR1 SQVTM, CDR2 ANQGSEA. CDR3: CSAEDGSKKLFF. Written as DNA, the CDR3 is TGCAGCGCCGAAGACGGGAGCAAAAAACTGTTTTTT.

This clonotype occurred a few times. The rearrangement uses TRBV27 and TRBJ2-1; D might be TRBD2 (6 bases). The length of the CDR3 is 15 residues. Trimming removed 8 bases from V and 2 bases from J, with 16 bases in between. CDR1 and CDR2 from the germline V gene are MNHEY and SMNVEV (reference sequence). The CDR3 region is CASQHVRGTYNEQFF. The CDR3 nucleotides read TGTGCCAGCCAGCACGTGCGGGGCACCTACAATGAGCAGTTCTTC.

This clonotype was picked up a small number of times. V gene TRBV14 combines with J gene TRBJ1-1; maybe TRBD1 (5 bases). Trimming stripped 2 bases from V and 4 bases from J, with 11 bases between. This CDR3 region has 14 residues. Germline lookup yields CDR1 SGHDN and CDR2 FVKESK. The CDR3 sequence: CASSQRGVGTEAFF. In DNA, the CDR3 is TGTGCCAGCAGCCAAAGAGGGGTGGGCACTGAAGCTTTCTTT.